This entry describes one T cell receptor (beta chain). The data belong to a study of response to subunit inactivated influenza vaccine. TCRdb re-called the RT-PCR reads through MiXCR, storing one row per CDR3 protein. The table lists about 570,000 distinct CDR3 sequences, around 10% of them singletons, with approximately 9.9% in the top ten. In addition, the sample was reused for a study of T cells expressing NK-cell markers. According to that study: TCR beta cDNA was made by 5'RACE template switching with UMIs.

The sample was PBMCs from blood, taken on the day of vaccination. The receptor was isolated from a man between 45 and 60 years old who received an inactivated influenza vaccine.

Here the CDR3 DNA reads TGTGCCAGCAGTTTTGGGACTAGACCCTACAATGAGCAGTTCTTC. It specifies CASSFGTRPYNEQFF. This rearrangement joins TRBV12-3 or TRBV12-4 to TRBJ2-1; the match to TRBD2 covers 8 bases. V trimming: 3 bases; J trimming: 2 bases; junction bases outside the gene matches: 3. The CDR3 extends over 15 amino acids.